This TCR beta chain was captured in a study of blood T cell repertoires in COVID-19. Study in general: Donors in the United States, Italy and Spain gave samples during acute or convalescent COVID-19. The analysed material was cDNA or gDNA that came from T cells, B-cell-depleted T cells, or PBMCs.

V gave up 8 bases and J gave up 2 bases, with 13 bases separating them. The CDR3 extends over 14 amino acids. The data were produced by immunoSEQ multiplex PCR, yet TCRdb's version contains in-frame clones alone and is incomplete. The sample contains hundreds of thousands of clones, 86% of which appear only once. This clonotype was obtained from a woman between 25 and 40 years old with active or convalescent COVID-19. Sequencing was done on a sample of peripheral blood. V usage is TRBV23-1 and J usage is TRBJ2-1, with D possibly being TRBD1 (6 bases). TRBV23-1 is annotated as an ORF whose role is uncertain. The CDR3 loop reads CASFKGVTYNEQFF. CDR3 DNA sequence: TGCGCCAGCTTCAAGGGGGTGACCTACAATGAGCAGTTCTTC.